The 19 T cell receptor beta chains reported below all come from one sample, sequenced in a study of cytomegalovirus exposure and HLA in healthy donors (dated by TCRdb to about 2017). The library was obtained by the immunoSEQ multiplex PCR assay. A mixture of 60 forward primers for TCR Vbeta segments and 13 reverse primers for TCR Jbeta segments was used in the multiplex PCR. In its TCRdb copy, this immuneACCESS table keeps in-frame sequences only and misses some clones. Where compared with another copy, unresolved V genes explain less than half of these, and the others have no known cause. The sample records 150,000 to 200,000 clones, roughly four fifths of which are singletons. Around 2.2% of the sample is in the top ten clones. The sequenced material came from PBMCs. The receptors were sampled from a woman younger than 45 in good health and CMV-seronegative.

The rearrangement uses TRBV4-2 and TRBJ2-2; TRBD1 might be the D (6 bases). Germline CDR1 LGHNA, CDR2 YNFKEQ. The V gene lost 2 bases and the J gene lost 4 bases, with 11 bases spanning the gap. CDR3 size: 15 residues. The CDR3 loop is CASSQRDTFTGELFF. In DNA, the CDR3 is TGTGCCAGCAGCCAACGGGACACCTTCACCGGGGAGCTGTTTTTT.

The gene calls are TRBV4-1 and TRBJ2-1, with 11 bases lining up with TRBD2. The germline CDR1 and CDR2 sequences are MGHRA and YSYEKL. The CDR3 has 17 residues. J lost 9 bases, V lost 0 bases, and 10 bases had no gene match. The DNA for the CDR3 is TGCGCCAGCAGCCAAGAGGGGGTTAGCGGGAGGGCCGGTGAGCAGTTCTTC. This sequence encodes CASSQEGVSGRAGEQFF.

The chain employs TRBV9 and TRBJ2-3; perhaps TRBD2 as D (6 bases). V was pared by 0 bases and J by 1 base, with 15 bases between. The CDR3 has 17 residues. Looked up from germline, CDR1 is SGDLS and CDR2 is YYNGEE. The CDR3 DNA reads TGTGCCAGCAGCGTAGCTGGGGCTAGCGTTGGCACAGATACGCAGTATTTT. It translates to CASSVAGASVGTDTQYF.

This clone was counted a single time. The chain links TRBV9 to TRBJ2-7; 9 nucleotides agree with TRBD1. V was pared by 4 bases and J by 3 bases, with 2 bases of the junction left unmatched. CDR1 and CDR2 from the germline V gene are SGDLS and YYNGEE. The CDR3 is 13 amino acids. CDR3 sequence (DNA): TGTGCCAGCAGCCCGACAGGGGGCTACGAGCAGTACTTC. Amino acid sequence: CASSPTGGYEQYF. Looking up the rest from reference TRBV9 and TRBJ2-7 gives the full variable domain: DSGVTQTPKHLITATGQRVTLRCSPRSGDLSVYWYQQSLDQGLQFLIQYYNGEERAKGNILERFSAQQFPDLHSELNLSSLELGDSALYFCASSPTGGYEQYFGPGTRLTVT.

The CDR3 DNA follows: TGCGCCAGCAGCCAAGACGCGCTGGCCGGACTAGCGGGAGGAGAGACCCAGTACTTC. Its protein is CASSQDALAGLAGGETQYF. The chain combines TRBV4-3 with TRBJ2-5; 14 bases fit TRBD2. The CDR3 length is 19 residues. Germline-derived CDR1 and CDR2 are LGHNA and YSLEER. With V trimmed by 0 bases and J by 4 bases, 10 bases remained unmatched.

V usage is TRBV19 and J usage is TRBJ2-1, with TRBD1 identical over 9 bases. With 3 bases clipped from V and 2 bases from J, the junction kept 8 bases outside the gene matches. This CDR3 is 17 amino acids long. Germline V gene sequence: CDR1 LNHDA, CDR2 SQIVND (reference sequence). CDR3 residues: CASSIRSRDRAYNEQFF. The CDR3 DNA sequence: TGTGCCAGTAGTATTAGGTCCCGGGACAGGGCCTACAATGAGCAGTTCTTC.

The rearrangement uses TRBV6-5 and TRBJ2-7; the D gene is possibly TRBD1 (5 bases). The V gene lost 7 bases and the J gene lost 2 bases, with 18 bases spanning the gap. There are 15 residues in the CDR3. CDR1 and CDR2 (germline): MNHEY, SVGAGI. DNA of the CDR3: TGTGCCAGCACCCCAGGGCAGGGTACAACCTACGAGCAGTACTTC. This sequence encodes CASTPGQGTTYEQYF.

The chain links TRBV5-1 to TRBJ2-7, with 9 bases lining up with TRBD1. Germline CDR1 and CDR2: SGHRS and YFSETQ. V lost 4 bases, J lost 3 bases, and 5 bases stayed unmatched. The CDR3 is 14 residues long. The CDR3 is CASSAMTGGYEQYF. DNA of the CDR3: TGCGCCAGCAGCGCGATGACAGGGGGCTACGAGCAGTACTTC.

The chain uses TRBV5-1 and TRBJ2-5, with 13 bases lining up with TRBD2. Germline lookup yields CDR1 SGHRS and CDR2 YFSETQ. The CDR3 is 20 residues long. Trimming removed 2 bases from V and 5 bases from J; junction bases left unmatched: 18. The CDR3 DNA is TGCGCCAGCAGCTTTATGACAGCAGGACTAGCGGGGGCTATCTTCGAGACCCAGTACTTC. Translation: CASSFMTAGLAGAIFETQYF.

The chain carries TRBV4-3 and TRBJ2-5; the D gene is possibly TRBD1 (6 bases). The CDR3 extends over 15 amino acids. From germline, CDR1 is LGHNA and CDR2 YSLEER. Trimming pared 0 bases from V and 3 bases from J, leaving 11 bases between. DNA of the CDR3: TGCGCCAGCAGCCAAGACCGAAGACAGGAAGAGACCCAGTACTTC. This codes for CASSQDRRQEETQYF.

The chain employs TRBV9 and TRBJ2-5; D possibly corresponds to TRBD1 (6 bases). The CDR3 is 15 residues long. CDR1 SGDLS and CDR2 YYNGEE come from the germline V gene. Trimming took 2 bases from V and 2 from J, leaving 13 bases between them. The CDR3 loop reads CASSVGWGHQETQYF. In nucleotides, the CDR3 is TGTGCCAGCAGCGTGGGTTGGGGGCATCAAGAGACCCAGTACTTC. Using reference TRBV9 and TRBJ2-5 for the parts outside the CDR3, the full variable domain is DSGVTQTPKHLITATGQRVTLRCSPRSGDLSVYWYQQSLDQGLQFLIQYYNGEERAKGNILERFSAQQFPDLHSELNLSSLELGDSALYFCASSVGWGHQETQYFGPGTRLLVL.

The V gene is TRBV14, the J gene TRBJ2-3; 7 bases fit TRBD1. The CDR3 extends over 16 amino acids. The J segment lost 4 bases and the V segment lost 5 bases, leaving 12 bases of the junction unmatched. Germline V gives CDR1 SGHDN, CDR2 FVKESK. The CDR3 is CASSYYLTGWADTQYF. In DNA, the CDR3 is TGTGCCAGCAGCTACTACTTGACAGGGTGGGCAGATACGCAGTATTTT.

Comments on this clone: A junction boundary mismatches the germline segment, possibly from a read error. J is TRBJ2-7 and V is TRBV7-9; tentatively, D is TRBD1 (6 bases). Germline CDR1 is SEHNR and CDR2 is FQNEAQ (reference sequence). The CDR3 consists of 12 residues. The CDR3 bases are TGTTCCAGCAGCCGGACAGACCACGAGCAGTACTTC. As protein: CSSSRTDHEQYF.

The chain couples TRBV2 to TRBJ2-7; perhaps TRBD2 as D (7 bases). The CDR3 is 12 amino acids. CDR1 is SNHLY, CDR2 FYNNEI, per germline. V lost 8 bases and J lost 5, with 13 bases in between. The CDR3 nucleotides are TGTGCCAGCGGGGGGGCTTTCAACGAGCAGTACTTC. Amino acids: CASGGAFNEQYF.

The DNA of the CDR3 is TGTGCCAGCTCTGGGGCGGGGGCGGTCACCGGGGAGCTGTTTTTT. This sequence encodes CASSGAGAVTGELFF. The chain recombines TRBV7-2 with TRBJ2-2; perhaps TRBD2 as D (7 bases). The CDR3 loop spans 15 amino acids. Between the trimmed V and J ends, which lost 8 bases and 4 bases, there was a span of 17 bases. CDR1 is SGHTA, CDR2 FQGNSA, per germline.

The J gene is TRBJ2-7, the V gene TRBV7-2; 10 bases agree with TRBD2. The germline gives CDR1 SGHTA, CDR2 FQGNSA. The junction had 5 bases not matched to a gene; V was cut back by 4 bases and J by 2 bases. The CDR3 is 15 residues long. The CDR3 DNA reads TGTGCCAGCAGCTCTAGCGGGGGAGGCCCCTACGAGCAGTACTTC. Protein sequence: CASSSSGGGPYEQYF.

This clone occurred a few times. This chain links TRBV30 with TRBJ2-7; TRBD2 might be the D (5 bases). Germline lookup yields CDR1 GTSNPN and CDR2 SVGIG (reference sequence). Trimming left V 2 bases short and J 5 bases short, with 13 bases between. There are 13 residues in the CDR3. CDR3 loop: CAWSRENLDEQYF. The DNA of the CDR3 is TGTGCCTGGAGTCGGGAAAATCTCGACGAGCAGTACTTC.

This clone was found once. This sequence joins TRBV30 and TRBJ2-5; D is possibly TRBD2 (7 bases). Looked up from germline, CDR1 is GTSNPN and CDR2 is SVGIG (reference sequence). Trimming left V 8 bases short and J 1 base short, with 14 bases between. CDR3 size: 13 residues. This CDR3 is CARGGGGQETQYF. The CDR3 nucleotides read TGTGCCAGAGGGGGAGGGGGCCAAGAGACCCAGTACTTC.

The rearrangement uses TRBV9 and TRBJ1-6, with 10 bases fitting TRBD1. This CDR3 spans 17 amino acids. V lost 3 bases and J lost 0; bases outside the gene matches: 3. The germline CDR1 and CDR2 sequences are SGDLS and YYNGEE. The DNA for the CDR3 is TGTGCCAGCAGCGGTGGGACAGGGGACTCCTATAATTCACCCCTCCACTTT. This gives the protein CASSGGTGDSYNSPLHF.